These 24 T cell receptor beta chains came from one sample sequenced in a study of cytomegalovirus exposure and HLA in healthy donors. Method: immunoSEQ multiplex PCR; TCRdb's copy keeps in-frame clones and lacks some. This sample has some 200,000 clones, with 80% to 85% found just once. The sample consisted of PBMCs. The receptor set was obtained from a woman between 18 and 29 years old in good health and CMV-seropositive.

The rearrangement uses TRBV7-9 and TRBJ1-4, with 7 nucleotides matching TRBD1. V shed 8 bases, J shed 4 bases, and the junction held 7 bases outside the gene matches. The CDR3 is 14 amino acids. CDR1 is SEHNR, CDR2 FQNEAQ, per germline (reference sequence). The CDR3 here is CASGRDSVNEKLFF. DNA of the CDR3: TGTGCCAGCGGCCGGGACAGCGTTAATGAAAAACTGTTTTTT. The variable domain in full, completed from reference TRBV7-9 and TRBJ1-4, reads DTGVSQNPRHKITKRGQNVTFRCDPISEHNRLYWYRQTLGQGPEFLTYFQNEAQLEKSRLLSDRFSAERPKGSFSTLEIQRTEQGDSAMYLCASGRDSVNEKLFFGSGTQLSVL.

This clone was counted once. This chain joins TRBV27 and TRBJ1-2; D not certain. The CDR3 extends over 16 amino acids. With 2 bases removed from V and 2 bases from J, the gap between germline ends came to 15 bases. The germline V gene has CDR1 MNHEY and CDR2 SMNVEV (reference sequence). The CDR3 DNA reads as TGTGCCAGCAGTTTAAGGGTTGGGCGGGTCAACTATGGCTACACCTTC. It encodes CASSLRVGRVNYGYTF.

A single count supports this clone. The chain has TRBV15 and TRBJ1-3, with 7 bases aligning to TRBD1. Unmatched junction bases numbered 2, after V lost 3 bases and J lost 0 bases. Germline V gives CDR1 LNHNV, CDR2 YYDKDF (reference sequence). This CDR3 spans 15 amino acids. Here the CDR3 DNA reads TGTGCCACCAGCAGGGGACAGAACTCTGGAAACACCATATATTTT. It specifies CATSRGQNSGNTIYF. Complete variable domain (other parts from reference TRBV15 and TRBJ1-3): DAMVIQNPRYQVTQFGKPVTLSCSQTLNHNVMYWYQQKSSQAPKLLFHYYDKDFNNEADTPDNFQSRRPNTSFCFLDIRSPGLGDTAMYLCATSRGQNSGNTIYFGEGSWLTVV.

The chain employs TRBV27 and TRBJ2-2, with 10 bases identical to TRBD1. The CDR3 loop spans 16 amino acids. Germline V gene lookup returns CDR1 MNHEY and CDR2 SMNVEV (reference sequence). The J segment lost 3 bases and the V segment lost 6 bases, leaving 7 bases of the junction unmatched. CDR3: CASRALGTGDTGELFF. In DNA, the CDR3 is TGTGCCAGCAGAGCCCTAGGGACAGGGGACACCGGGGAGCTGTTTTTT.

V and J are TRBV7-8 and TRBJ2-4; 10 bases are a match to TRBD1. CDR3 length: 16 residues. The germline V gene encodes CDR1 SGHVS and CDR2 FQNEAQ. V lost 5 bases and J lost 5; bases outside the gene matches: 9. CDR3 region: CASSLGTGVPQNIQYF. DNA of the CDR3: TGTGCCAGCAGCCTGGGGACAGGGGTCCCGCAAAACATTCAGTACTTC.

The J gene is TRBJ1-2, the V gene TRBV19, with D maybe TRBD1 (6 bases). The V end lost 7 bases, the J end lost 8 bases, and 17 bases lay between the germline ends. The germline V gene has CDR1 LNHDA and CDR2 SQIVND (reference sequence). CDR3 length equals 13 residues. The CDR3 nucleotides read TGTGCCAGTACCCAAGGGGGGGATTTGGGCTACACCTTC. This encodes CASTQGGDLGYTF.

The rearrangement links TRBV14 to TRBJ2-1; D ambiguous. Per germline, CDR1 SGHDN and CDR2 FVKESK. This CDR3 has 11 residues. Trimming cost V 1 base and J 7 bases, with 2 bases left between them. CDR3 protein: CASSQANEQFF. CDR3 DNA: TGTGCCAGCAGCCAAGCGAATGAGCAGTTCTTC.

The rearrangement uses TRBV19 and TRBJ2-3, with TRBD1 matching over 7 bases. The CDR3 contains 14 residues. The junction had 5 bases not matched to a gene; V was cut back by 8 bases and J by 0 bases. Looked up from germline, CDR1 is LNHDA and CDR2 is SQIVND (reference sequence). CDR3 residues: CASRTGTSTDTQYF. The CDR3 DNA follows: TGTGCCAGTCGGACAGGCACCAGCACAGATACGCAGTATTTT.

The chain carries TRBV6-6 and TRBJ1-5; D uncertain. The germline V and J ends were trimmed by 2 bases and 2 bases, with 7 bases remaining between them. CDR1 and CDR2 (germline): MNHNY, SVGAGI (reference sequence). This CDR3 has 14 residues. DNA for the CDR3: TGTGCCAGCAGTTACCCCGGTGGCAATCAGCCCCAGCATTTT. It codes for CASSYPGGNQPQHF.

V and J are TRBV2 and TRBJ1-2, with 8 bases aligning to TRBD1. The CDR3 consists of 12 residues. The germline gives CDR1 SNHLY, CDR2 FYNNEI. The ends lost 6 bases at V and 3 bases at J; junction bases unmatched: 0. CDR3 amino acids: CASRQGDYGYTF. CDR3 bases: TGTGCCAGCAGACAGGGGGACTATGGCTACACCTTC.

The gene calls are TRBV13 and TRBJ1-3; D is unclear. Germline-derived CDR1 and CDR2 are PRHDT and FYEKMQ (reference sequence). The CDR3 is 17 amino acids. The V end was cut by 5 bases, the J end by 2 bases, with 19 bases between. The CDR3 reads CASSQLDIRNPGNTIYF. The CDR3 DNA is TGTGCCAGCAGCCAACTAGACATTCGCAACCCTGGAAACACCATATATTTT.

The chain joins TRBV5-6 to TRBJ1-5, with D uncertain. V lost 1 base and J 6 bases, leaving 8 bases between the germline ends. The CDR3 is 13 residues long. Germline V lookup: CDR1 SGHDT, CDR2 YYEEEE. CDR3 in DNA: TGTGCCAGCAGCTTGTCTCCTTCTCAGCCCCAGCATTTT. Translated, it gives CASSLSPSQPQHF. The whole variable domain, filled in from reference TRBV5-6 and TRBJ1-5, reads DAGVTQSPTHLIKTRGQQVTLRCSPKSGHDTVSWYQQALGQGPQFIFQYYEEEERQRGNFPDRFSGHQFPNYSSELNVNALLLGDSALYLCASSLSPSQPQHFGDGTRLSIL.

The gene calls are TRBV6-5 and TRBJ1-3; 7 nucleotides agree with TRBD1. J gave up 6 bases and V 5 bases, and 4 bases lay outside the gene matches. This CDR3 is 13 amino acids long. From germline, CDR1 is MNHEY and CDR2 SVGAGI. CDR3 protein: CASSGTVENTIYF. CDR3 sequence (DNA): TGTGCCAGCAGTGGGACAGTGGAAAACACCATATATTTT.

CDR3 DNA sequence: TGTGCCAGCAGTGAACTCGGGAGCGGGTACGAGCAGTACTTC. Translation gives CASSELGSGYEQYF. V is TRBV25-1 and J is TRBJ2-7; D is possibly TRBD2 (6 bases). Germline CDR1 and CDR2: MGHDK and SYGVNS. Deletions cut 2 bases from V and 4 bases from J, with 12 bases between. CDR3 size: 14 residues.

The gene calls are TRBV7-3 and TRBJ2-1; 7 bases align to TRBD2. Per germline, CDR1 SGHTA and CDR2 FQGTGA. This CDR3 spans 14 amino acids. V lost 4 bases to trimming and J lost 6 bases; unmatched junction nucleotides: 6. CDR3 coding DNA: TGTGCCAGCAGCTCCCCCGGGGGGTTCAATGAGCAGTTCTTC. Translating it yields CASSSPGGFNEQFF.

The V call is TRBV2, the J call TRBJ1-2; D possibly corresponds to TRBD1 (6 bases). CDR1 and CDR2 (germline): SNHLY, FYNNEI. The CDR3 is 14 residues long. Trimming stripped 10 bases from V and 0 bases from J, with 15 bases between. The CDR3 is CATIRTVANYGYTF. The CDR3 nucleotides are TGTGCCACCATCCGGACAGTAGCTAACTATGGCTACACCTTC.

V is TRBV19 and J is TRBJ1-5; D gene unclear. The CDR3 contains 15 residues. The V end lost 3 bases, the J end lost 5 bases, and 14 bases lay between the germline ends. CDR1 is LNHDA and CDR2 is SQIVND in the germline V gene (reference sequence). CDR3 protein: CASSMGRKRDQPQHF. The CDR3 bases are TGTGCCAGTAGTATGGGTAGGAAGCGCGATCAGCCCCAGCATTTT.

V usage is TRBV7-9 and J usage is TRBJ1-2; TRBD1 agrees at 7 bases. The germline gives CDR1 SEHNR, CDR2 FQNEAQ (reference sequence). Trimming removed 5 bases from V and 4 bases from J; junction bases left unmatched: 7. This CDR3 is built from 14 residues. This CDR3 reads CASSKDGTVYGYTF. CDR3 nucleotide sequence: TGTGCCAGCAGCAAAGACGGGACAGTCTATGGCTACACCTTC.

This clone was recorded once. The rearrangement uses TRBV7-6 and TRBJ2-1; maybe TRBD1 (5 bases). Germline-derived CDR1 and CDR2 are SGHVS and FNYEAQ. The ends were cut back, 4 bases at V and 8 bases at J, with 15 bases in the middle. This CDR3 comprises 14 residues. CDR3 DNA: TGTGCCAGCAGCTGGAGCAGGGTCTTGGATGAGCAGTTCTTC. Translation gives CASSWSRVLDEQFF.

The chain links TRBV7-2 to TRBJ2-7; possibly TRBD1 for D (7 bases). The CDR3 is made up of 16 amino acids. Looked up from germline, CDR1 is SGHTA and CDR2 is FQGNSA. Trimming removed 2 bases at V and 1 base at J, with 15 bases between. CDR3 in DNA: TGTGCCAGCAGCTTAAGGTGGCAGGGGGGTTCCTACGAGCAGTACTTC. Translated: CASSLRWQGGSYEQYF.

This chain joins TRBV25-1 and TRBJ2-5, with 7 bases matching TRBD1. The CDR3 has 15 residues. Germline CDR1 is MGHDK and CDR2 is SYGVNS. V trimming: 2 bases; J trimming: 2 bases; junction bases outside the gene matches: 5. The CDR3 loop is CASSETLTGQETQYF. The DNA of the CDR3 is TGTGCCAGCAGTGAAACTCTGACAGGGCAAGAGACCCAGTACTTC.

The CDR3 sequence is CASSLGRVGQPQHF. Written as DNA, the CDR3 is TGTGCCAGCAGCTTAGGCAGGGTAGGTCAGCCCCAGCATTTT. The genes are TRBV7-8 and TRBJ1-5; possible D gene TRBD1, 5 bases. Germline V CDR1 and CDR2: SGHVS, FQNEAQ. Trimming left V 1 base short and J 6 bases short, with 10 bases between. The CDR3 is made up of 14 amino acids.

This clone was picked up a small number of times. This sequence joins TRBV9 and TRBJ1-3, with 8 bases fitting TRBD1. Germline assignment: CDR1 SGDLS and CDR2 YYNGEE. The CDR3 covers 14 residues. V was clipped by 2 bases and J by 8 bases; unmatched bases: 6. The CDR3 bases are TGTGCCAGCAGCGTCGGGACACAGGGGGACACCATATATTTT. Residues: CASSVGTQGDTIYF.

This clone has a handful of counts. The chain employs TRBV7-6 and TRBJ1-6, with 11 bases fitting TRBD1. In germline, CDR1 is SGHVS, CDR2 FNYEAQ. The CDR3 loop spans 14 amino acids. The trim removed 6 bases at V and 9 bases at J, leaving 4 bases unmatched. The CDR3 DNA sequence: TGTGCCAGCAGACCGGACAGGGGGCCTTCACCCCTCCACTTT. Translation gives CASRPDRGPSPLHF.